One sample yielded the 7 T cell receptor beta chains listed below, sequenced in a study of T cells in Graves' hyperthyroidism and ophthalmopathy. Amplification of TCR beta CDR3 regions was performed using RNA transcripts as template. An initial round of RT-PCR targeting the TCR CDR3 relied on the HTBI primer set. From the multiplex PCR reads, TCRdb called clonotypes with MiXCR, one entry per CDR3 protein. The data show about 350,000 distinct CDR3 sequences, 19% seen once. The sequenced sample was blood. These TCRs come from a woman under 30 with Graves' hyperthyroidism.

This clonotype appeared many times. This chain links TRBV2 with TRBJ2-7; possibly TRBD1 for D (5 bases). There are 14 residues in the CDR3. The V end was cut by 5 bases, the J end by 3 bases, with 14 bases between. Germline-derived CDR1 and CDR2 are SNHLY and FYNNEI. The CDR3 here is CASSPQGNYYEQYF. Written as DNA, the CDR3 is TGTGCCAGCAGTCCCCAGGGAAATTACTACGAGCAGTACTTC.

The table lists this clonotype with many counts. The chain joins TRBV27 to TRBJ2-5; 9 nucleotides agree with TRBD1. This CDR3 region has 14 residues. CDR1 and CDR2 from the germline V gene are MNHEY and SMNVEV (reference sequence). The junction had 6 bases not matched to a gene; V was cut back by 6 bases and J by 4 bases. The chain's CDR3 is CASRDRGGRETQYF. In DNA form, the CDR3 reads TGTGCCAGCAGGGACAGGGGAGGGCGAGAGACCCAGTACTTC.

This clonotype was seen many times. The rearrangement uses TRBV12-3 or TRBV12-4 and TRBJ2-2; TRBD2 might be the D (6 bases). V was pared by 2 bases and J by 7 bases, with 11 bases between. The CDR3 is 14 residues long. CDR3: CASSLIGGVGELFF. For the CDR3, the DNA is TGTGCCAGCAGTTTAATTGGCGGGGTCGGGGAGCTGTTTTTT.

The DNA for the CDR3 is TGTGCCAGCTCACCAGTAGCGGGCCCCTACAATGAGCAGTTCTTC. Its protein product is CASSPVAGPYNEQFF. The chain couples TRBV18 to TRBJ2-1; 7 positions match TRBD2. There are 15 residues in the CDR3. V trimming: 2 bases; J trimming: 2 bases; junction bases outside the gene matches: 3. The germline gives CDR1 KGHSH, CDR2 LQKENI.

The V and J genes are TRBV12-3 or TRBV12-4 and TRBJ2-5; D is possibly TRBD1 (5 bases). The CDR3 length is 13 residues. Deletions cut 1 base from V and 5 bases from J, with 8 bases between. The CDR3 protein is CASSLGQTETQYF. In nucleotides, the CDR3 is TGTGCCAGCAGTTTAGGACAGACGGAGACCCAGTACTTC.

This clonotype showed up many times. The chain couples TRBV10-3 to TRBJ2-2; a weak D match, TRBD2 (6 bases). Trimming pared 5 bases from V and 3 bases from J, leaving 16 bases between. In germline, CDR1 is ENHRY, CDR2 SYGVKD. The CDR3 is 16 amino acids. The chain's CDR3 is CAISHKGGGDTGELFF. In DNA, the CDR3 is TGTGCCATCAGTCACAAGGGTGGAGGGGACACCGGGGAGCTGTTTTTT.

The chain has TRBV19 and TRBJ1-5, with D tentatively TRBD1 (6 bases). The CDR3 is 14 amino acids. Trimming removed 3 bases at V and 5 bases at J, with 11 bases between. Germline CDR1 LNHDA, CDR2 SQIVND (reference sequence). Written as DNA, the CDR3 is TGTGCCAGTAGTATCGCCAGGGGAGATCAGCCCCAGCATTTT. This encodes CASSIARGDQPQHF.